This T cell receptor beta chain was retrieved from a study of blood T cell repertoires in COVID-19. Produced via immunoSEQ multiplex PCR; TCRdb's table is partial and in-frame only. The data contain 250,000 to 400,000 clones, roughly 88% of them singletons. The CDR3 totals 14 residues. Germline V gene lookup returns CDR1 LNHDA and CDR2 SQIVND (reference sequence). V was trimmed by 4 bases and J by 3 bases, leaving 12 bases between them. The genes are TRBV19 and TRBJ1-1; D is possibly TRBD1 (5 bases). The sample taken for sequencing was peripheral blood. This receptor was identified in a woman in her twenties or thirties with COVID-19, enrolled during active disease. This chain's CDR3 is CASSKGAWDTEAFF. CDR3 coding DNA: TGTGCCAGTAGTAAAGGGGCATGGGACACTGAAGCTTTCTTT.